This is a list of T cell receptor beta chains from one sample in a study of blood T cell repertoires in COVID-19. Only in-frame clones appear in the TCRdb table, and some are missing; sequencing was by immunoSEQ multiplex PCR. The table lists roughly 250,000 clones, more than 75% of them singletons. The sequenced sample consisted of peripheral blood. All receptors derive from a woman aged 55-75 years with active or convalescent COVID-19. Each CDR3 is given with its conserved first and last residue. The order of the fields is CDR3 length, D gene, V gene, clone size, J gene, CDR3 DNA, CDR3 protein. D genes are given only for firm matches. Size values are once, few and many counts, or a class for expanded clones, and some rows have none.

CDR3 length: 16; D gene: NA; V gene: TRBV9; clone size: once; J gene: TRBJ2-5; CDR3 DNA: TGTGCCAGCAGCGTACTCGGAGTAGGCCCTCCAGAGACCCAGTACTTC; CDR3 protein: CASSVLGVGPPETQYF
CDR3 length: 18; D gene: TRBD2; V gene: TRBV7-2; clone size: NA; J gene: TRBJ2-5; CDR3 DNA: TGTGCCAGCAGCTTAGTCGCACTAGCGGGGCTGGGGGGAGAGACCCAGTACTTC; CDR3 protein: CASSLVALAGLGGETQYF
CDR3 length: 14; D gene: NA; V gene: TRBV5-4; clone size: NA; J gene: TRBJ1-2; CDR3 DNA: TGTGCCAGCAGCTTTCTTACAGGACCCTATGGCTACACCTTC; CDR3 protein: CASSFLTGPYGYTF
CDR3 length: 16; D gene: TRBD1; V gene: TRBV10-2; clone size: NA; J gene: TRBJ1-4; CDR3 DNA: TGCGCCAGCAGTGAAGCCGGGACAGGGGTTAAAGAAAAACTGTTTTTT; CDR3 protein: CASSEAGTGVKEKLFF
CDR3 length: 13; D gene: NA; V gene: TRBV20-1; clone size: NA; J gene: TRBJ1-1; CDR3 DNA: TGCAGTGCTAGTGGAGTGGGGGGCACTGAAGCTTTCTTT; CDR3 protein: CSASGVGGTEAFF
CDR3 length: 12; D gene: NA; V gene: TRBV6-5; clone size: NA; J gene: TRBJ2-7; CDR3 DNA: TGTGCCAGCGGCGGGTGGGTCTACGAGCAGTACTTC; CDR3 protein: CASGGWVYEQYF
CDR3 length: 14; D gene: NA; V gene: TRBV7-3; clone size: NA; J gene: TRBJ1-2; CDR3 DNA: TGTGCCAGCAGCCTAGATCCCGGAGACTATGGCTACACCTTC; CDR3 protein: CASSLDPGDYGYTF
CDR3 length: 17; D gene: TRBD1; V gene: TRBV18; clone size: NA; J gene: TRBJ2-3; CDR3 DNA: TGTGCCAGCTCACCGGCCCACGGGACAGGGATAGTAGATACGCAGTATTTT; CDR3 protein: CASSPAHGTGIVDTQYF
CDR3 length: 15; D gene: NA; V gene: TRBV6-5; clone size: NA; J gene: TRBJ2-5; CDR3 DNA: TGTGCCAGCAGTTCCCCCTATCAGGGCCCCAGGACCCAGTACTTC; CDR3 protein: CASSSPYQGPRTQYF
CDR3 length: 12; D gene: NA; V gene: TRBV12-3/TRBV12-4; clone size: NA; J gene: TRBJ1-2; CDR3 DNA: TGTGCCAGCAGTTCCTACGGAGGGTTGAAGACCTTC; CDR3 protein: CASSSYGGLKTF
CDR3 length: 14; D gene: TRBD1; V gene: TRBV19; clone size: once; J gene: TRBJ1-6; CDR3 DNA: TGTGCCAGTAGTATCCCGCAGGGGGATTCACCCCTCCACTTT; CDR3 protein: CASSIPQGDSPLHF
CDR3 length: 15; D gene: NA; V gene: TRBV5-1; clone size: NA; J gene: TRBJ1-2; CDR3 DNA: TGCGCCAGCAGCTTGAATGGGGAGGAATACTATGGCTACACCTTC; CDR3 protein: CASSLNGEEYYGYTF
CDR3 length: 12; D gene: NA; V gene: TRBV30; clone size: NA; J gene: TRBJ2-1; CDR3 DNA: TGTGCCTGGAGGGAGACCTACAATGAGCAGTTCTTC; CDR3 protein: CAWRETYNEQFF
CDR3 length: 16; D gene: NA; V gene: TRBV4-3; clone size: NA; J gene: TRBJ2-5; CDR3 DNA: TGCGCCAGCAGCCAAGACGCGGTCCCGTACCAAGAGACCCAGTACTTC; CDR3 protein: CASSQDAVPYQETQYF
CDR3 length: 15; D gene: TRBD1; V gene: TRBV7-3; clone size: NA; J gene: TRBJ2-5; CDR3 DNA: TGTGCCAGCAGCCCCGACAGGGGTGGGATTGAGACCCAGTACTTC; CDR3 protein: CASSPDRGGIETQYF
CDR3 length: 16; D gene: NA; V gene: TRBV11-2; clone size: NA; J gene: TRBJ1-2; CDR3 DNA: TGTGCCAGCAGCTTTACCACAGGGAGCAGGGGTGATGGCTACACCTTC; CDR3 protein: CASSFTTGSRGDGYTF
CDR3 length: 11; D gene: NA; V gene: TRBV30; clone size: once; J gene: TRBJ2-1; CDR3 DNA: TGTGCCTGGAGTAGAGGGGGTGAGCAGTTCTTC; CDR3 protein: CAWSRGGEQFF
CDR3 length: 15; D gene: TRBD1; V gene: TRBV6-6; clone size: NA; J gene: TRBJ2-5; CDR3 DNA: TGTGCCAGCAGTTACGGGACAGGGGCCCAAGAGACCCAGTACTTC; CDR3 protein: CASSYGTGAQETQYF
CDR3 length: 16; D gene: TRBD2; V gene: TRBV7-3; clone size: NA; J gene: TRBJ2-1; CDR3 DNA: TGTGCCAGCAGCCCCAGACTAGCGGGGGGGTGGGATGAGCAGTTCTTC; CDR3 protein: CASSPRLAGGWDEQFF
CDR3 length: 16; D gene: TRBD1; V gene: TRBV4-3; clone size: NA; J gene: TRBJ1-3; CDR3 DNA: TGCGCCAGCAGCCAGGCAGGGGGTCTCTCTGGAAACACCATATATTTT; CDR3 protein: CASSQAGGLSGNTIYF
CDR3 length: 20; D gene: TRBD2; V gene: TRBV19; clone size: NA; J gene: TRBJ2-1; CDR3 DNA: TGTGCCAGTAGCCTCCATCGCTTAGTGCTAGCGGGGGGTACGGGCAATGAGCAGTTCTTC; CDR3 protein: CASSLHRLVLAGGTGNEQFF
CDR3 length: 14; D gene: NA; V gene: TRBV7-2; clone size: once; J gene: TRBJ1-5; CDR3 DNA: TGTGCCAGCAGCTTGTCGGAGGCGCAGCAGCCCCAGCATTTT; CDR3 protein: CASSLSEAQQPQHF
CDR3 length: 16; D gene: NA; V gene: TRBV30; clone size: NA; J gene: TRBJ1-2; CDR3 DNA: TGTGCCTGGAGTCGGCCTATGTTAGGGGGTAACTATGGCTACACCTTC; CDR3 protein: CAWSRPMLGGNYGYTF
CDR3 length: 14; D gene: TRBD1; V gene: TRBV6-2/TRBV6-3; clone size: NA; J gene: TRBJ2-3; CDR3 DNA: TGTGCCAGCAGTCGGACCGGGACAGCAGATACGCAGTATTTT; CDR3 protein: CASSRTGTADTQYF
CDR3 length: 15; D gene: TRBD2; V gene: TRBV29-1; clone size: NA; J gene: TRBJ2-5; CDR3 DNA: TGCAGCGTTAGAACGCGGGGGACGGTGGGAGAGACCCAGTACTTC; CDR3 protein: CSVRTRGTVGETQYF
CDR3 length: 15; D gene: TRBD2; V gene: TRBV7-8; clone size: NA; J gene: TRBJ2-5; CDR3 DNA: TGTGCCAGCAGCAGGCGGGGGGGGCAAGAGGAGACCCAGTACTTC; CDR3 protein: CASSRRGGQEETQYF
CDR3 length: 14; D gene: NA; V gene: TRBV6-5; clone size: once; J gene: TRBJ1-4; CDR3 DNA: TGTGCCAGCAGTTATCGGGGGGGCGAGGAAAAACTGTTTTTT; CDR3 protein: CASSYRGGEEKLFF
CDR3 length: 14; D gene: TRBD1; V gene: TRBV19; clone size: NA; J gene: TRBJ1-6; CDR3 DNA: TGTGCCAGTAACCCGGGACAGCGAAATTCACCCCTCCACTTT; CDR3 protein: CASNPGQRNSPLHF
CDR3 length: 19; D gene: TRBD2; V gene: TRBV5-1; clone size: NA; J gene: TRBJ2-1; CDR3 DNA: TGCGCCAGCAGCTTGGCCGGGCTAGCGGGGGGCCCTACTTACAATGAGCAGTTCTTC; CDR3 protein: CASSLAGLAGGPTYNEQFF
CDR3 length: 15; D gene: TRBD1; V gene: TRBV2; clone size: once; J gene: TRBJ2-2; CDR3 DNA: TGTGCCAGCAGTGGACAGGGGGCGCACACCGGGGAGCTGTTTTTT; CDR3 protein: CASSGQGAHTGELFF
CDR3 length: 16; D gene: TRBD1; V gene: TRBV24-1; clone size: once; J gene: TRBJ2-1; CDR3 DNA: TGTGCCACCAGTGATTCCCTGGGGACAGGGGGGGGTAAACAGTTCTTC; CDR3 protein: CATSDSLGTGGGKQFF
CDR3 length: 14; D gene: TRBD2; V gene: TRBV3-1/TRBV3-2; clone size: NA; J gene: TRBJ2-5; CDR3 DNA: TGTGCCAGCAGCCCGCGGGGACTAGCGCGATACCAGTACTTC; CDR3 protein: CASSPRGLARYQYF
CDR3 length: 15; D gene: NA; V gene: TRBV5-6; clone size: once; J gene: TRBJ2-4; CDR3 DNA: TGTGCCAGCAGCCTAAAGGGGGACCGACGAAACATTCAGTACTTC; CDR3 protein: CASSLKGDRRNIQYF
CDR3 length: 14; D gene: NA; V gene: TRBV7-3; clone size: NA; J gene: TRBJ2-3; CDR3 DNA: TGTGCCAGCAGCCGCGGGGCGGGAACAGATACGCAGTATTTT; CDR3 protein: CASSRGAGTDTQYF
CDR3 length: 15; D gene: NA; V gene: TRBV19; clone size: NA; J gene: TRBJ2-6; CDR3 DNA: TGTGCCAGTTCCGAGGGTCTCTCTGGGGCCAACGTCCTGACTTTC; CDR3 protein: CASSEGLSGANVLTF
CDR3 length: 14; D gene: NA; V gene: TRBV5-1; clone size: NA; J gene: TRBJ1-1; CDR3 DNA: TGCGCCAGCAGCCGTGACACCCGGAACACTGAAGCTTTCTTT; CDR3 protein: CASSRDTRNTEAFF
CDR3 length: 13; D gene: TRBD1; V gene: TRBV29-1; clone size: few; J gene: TRBJ1-4; CDR3 DNA: TGCAGCGGTCAGGGGGCAACTAATGAAAAACTGTTTTTT; CDR3 protein: CSGQGATNEKLFF
CDR3 length: 14; D gene: TRBD1; V gene: TRBV5-1; clone size: NA; J gene: TRBJ1-2; CDR3 DNA: TGCGCCAGCAGTACCCAGGCGGGACAGATCGGCTACACCTTC; CDR3 protein: CASSTQAGQIGYTF
CDR3 length: 18; D gene: TRBD2; V gene: TRBV4-3; clone size: once; J gene: TRBJ2-5; CDR3 DNA: TGCGCCAGCAGCCAAGATAGGATAGCGGGGGGGCCGTTGGAGACCCAGTACTTC; CDR3 protein: CASSQDRIAGGPLETQYF
CDR3 length: 13; D gene: NA; V gene: TRBV7-6; clone size: NA; J gene: TRBJ2-5; CDR3 DNA: TGTGCCAGCAGCCAAGGGAGGCAAGAGACCCAGTACTTC; CDR3 protein: CASSQGRQETQYF
CDR3 length: 15; D gene: TRBD1; V gene: TRBV5-1; clone size: NA; J gene: TRBJ2-7; CDR3 DNA: TGCGCCAGCAGCCTGATGGACAGGGGGCTTGGGGAGCAGTACTTC; CDR3 protein: CASSLMDRGLGEQYF
CDR3 length: 16; D gene: TRBD1; V gene: TRBV2; clone size: NA; J gene: TRBJ2-1; CDR3 DNA: TGTGCCAGCAGTATTTGGGACAGCATCCCCTACAATGAGCAGTTCTTC; CDR3 protein: CASSIWDSIPYNEQFF
CDR3 length: 18; D gene: TRBD1; V gene: TRBV9; clone size: NA; J gene: TRBJ2-6; CDR3 DNA: TGTGCCAGCAGCGTAGTAGGACAGGGAGAGTCTGGGGCCAACGTCCTGACTTTC; CDR3 protein: CASSVVGQGESGANVLTF
CDR3 length: 15; D gene: TRBD1; V gene: TRBV7-9; clone size: NA; J gene: TRBJ2-4; CDR3 DNA: TGTGCCAGCAGCGCCAGGGGACAGGGGGGAAACATTCAGTACTTC; CDR3 protein: CASSARGQGGNIQYF
CDR3 length: 16; D gene: NA; V gene: TRBV7-9; clone size: NA; J gene: TRBJ2-3; CDR3 DNA: TGTGCCAGCAGTCTAGGGGCGGAGCGGGTGTACGATACGCAGTATTTT; CDR3 protein: CASSLGAERVYDTQYF
CDR3 length: 13; D gene: NA; V gene: TRBV10-2; clone size: NA; J gene: TRBJ1-1; CDR3 DNA: TGCGCCAGCAGTTGGACACTGAACACTGAAGCTTTCTTT; CDR3 protein: CASSWTLNTEAFF
CDR3 length: 14; D gene: TRBD2; V gene: TRBV11-2; clone size: NA; J gene: TRBJ2-3; CDR3 DNA: TGTGCCAGCAGATTAGCGGGGGGGACAGATACGCAGTATTTT; CDR3 protein: CASRLAGGTDTQYF
CDR3 length: 13; D gene: NA; V gene: TRBV18; clone size: NA; J gene: TRBJ1-1; CDR3 DNA: TGTGCCAGCTCACCTCTAGAGAACACTGAAGCTTTCTTT; CDR3 protein: CASSPLENTEAFF